Given below is one T cell receptor beta chain in context. The antigen remains undetermined. This sample stems from a study of cytomegalovirus exposure and HLA in healthy donors. Study summary: A subsequent analysis stated that the roughly 130 validation repertoires were run on the same platform as the roughly 670 first-cohort repertoires. Points from the study as a whole: In a later analysis, first-cohort TCR clusters were found to tend to co-occur in the 100 to 150 validation repertoires. The investigators catalogued some 160 TCR beta chains as cytomegalovirus-associated.

The donors were members of the 120-subject validation cohort (separate from the approximately 670-subject first cohort). J lost 5 bases, V lost 6 bases, and 6 bases had no gene match. Per germline, CDR1 SNHLY and CDR2 FYNNEI. The CDR3 extends over 13 amino acids. The method was immunoSEQ multiplex PCR; TCRdb's version includes in-frame clones alone and lacks a portion of them. The sample lists about 190,000 clones; about 84% were seen once. This sequence originates from a woman between 18 and 29 years old in good health and CMV-seronegative. What was sequenced was PBMCs. V usage is TRBV2 and J usage is TRBJ2-7, with TRBD1 matching over 8 bases. The CDR3 nucleotides are TGTGCCAGCAGACGGACAGGGATCCACGAGCAGTACTTC. The encoded protein is CASRRTGIHEQYF.